Below, 25 T cell receptor beta chains from the same sample are listed, as sequenced in a study of cytomegalovirus exposure and HLA in healthy donors listed by TCRdb under 2017. Libraries came from the immunoSEQ multiplex PCR assay. The multiplex PCR relied on a mix of 60 forward primers for TCR Vbeta segments and 13 reverse primers for TCR Jbeta segments. The clones in this table, taken by TCRdb from immuneACCESS, are in-frame only. Not every clone is retained; where verified, under half of the shortfall comes from an unresolved V gene, and the cause of the rest is unknown. Recorded for this sample are more than 100,000 clones; 75% to 90% of them occurred a single time. The ten largest clones represent less than 10% of the sample. Source material: PBMCs. Receptor source: a woman aged 50 to 65 in good health and CMV-seropositive.

This clone was seen a handful of times. This chain uses TRBV27 with TRBJ2-5, with 7 bases that match TRBD2. The germline gives CDR1 MNHEY, CDR2 SMNVEV (reference sequence). J was trimmed by 1 base and V by 7 bases; bases with no gene match: 9. The CDR3 consists of 15 residues. In nucleotides, the CDR3 is TGTGCCAGCAAAGGGGAGGGGAACAGCCAAGAGACCCAGTACTTC. It encodes CASKGEGNSQETQYF.

The chain joins TRBV7-9 to TRBJ2-5, with TRBD2 identical over 8 bases. The CDR3 totals 16 residues. The V gene's germline CDR1 is SEHNR and CDR2 FQNEAQ (reference sequence). After removal of 1 base from V and 1 base from J, the junction contained 5 bases not matched to a gene. CDR3 in DNA: TGTGCCAGCAGCTTAGGGCGAGCGGGGGTCCAAGAGACCCAGTACTTC. It is translated as CASSLGRAGVQETQYF. Full variable domain (missing parts from reference TRBV7-9 and TRBJ2-5): DTGVSQNPRHKITKRGQNVTFRCDPISEHNRLYWYRQTLGQGPEFLTYFQNEAQLEKSRLLSDRFSAERPKGSFSTLEIQRTEQGDSAMYLCASSLGRAGVQETQYFGPGTRLLVL.

The chain carries TRBV27 and TRBJ1-2; 7 bases match TRBD1. The J segment lost 4 bases and the V segment lost 5 bases, leaving 10 bases of the junction unmatched. CDR3 size: 15 residues. CDR1 is MNHEY and CDR2 is SMNVEV in the germline V gene (reference sequence). CDR3 sequence: CASSPRQGGVYGYTF. As DNA, the CDR3 is TGTGCCAGCAGTCCTCGACAGGGCGGGGTCTATGGCTACACCTTC.

The chain is built from TRBV10-3 and TRBJ2-3; 7 bases match TRBD1. Germline CDR1 is ENHRY and CDR2 is SYGVKD. The CDR3 contains 13 residues. Unmatched junction bases numbered 3, after V lost 8 bases and J lost 1 base. CDR3 protein: CAIAGTGTDTQYF. DNA of the CDR3: TGTGCCATCGCCGGGACAGGCACAGATACGCAGTATTTT.

A word on this clone: This sample includes further DNA sequences coding for the same CDR3. The chain is built from TRBV5-4 and TRBJ1-2; no definite D call. V gave up 0 bases and J gave up 4 bases, with 4 bases separating them. CDR1 is SGHNT and CDR2 is YYREEE in the germline V gene (reference sequence). This CDR3 contains 12 residues. The CDR3 DNA reads TGTGCCAGCAGCTTGGACAGCTATGGCTACACCTTC. Translation: CASSLDSYGYTF.

This clone has a single count. The chain is built from TRBV5-6 and TRBJ2-2; TRBD2 matches 8 bases. Germline-derived CDR1 and CDR2 are SGHDT and YYEEEE. With 0 bases clipped from V and 7 bases from J, the junction kept 5 bases outside the gene matches. The CDR3 totals 15 residues. The CDR3 sequence: CASSLAGGAGGELFF. The CDR3 DNA follows: TGTGCCAGCAGCTTGGCCGGGGGGGCCGGCGGGGAGCTGTTTTTT.

Here the CDR3 reads CASSLGASGRHNEQFF. In nucleotides, the CDR3 is TGCGCCAGCAGCTTGGGGGCTAGCGGGAGACACAATGAGCAGTTCTTC. This chain joins TRBV5-1 and TRBJ2-1, with TRBD2 matching over 10 bases. Unmatched junction bases numbered 5, after V lost 0 bases and J lost 5 bases. Germline V gene lookup returns CDR1 SGHRS and CDR2 YFSETQ. CDR3 length equals 16 residues.

The chain carries TRBV5-8 and TRBJ1-5; D is unresolved. This CDR3 region has 13 residues. Trimming removed 2 bases from V and 3 bases from J, with 6 bases in between. Germline V gene lookup returns CDR1 SGHTS and CDR2 YDEGEE. The CDR3: CASSFGDNQPQHF. The CDR3 DNA follows: TGTGCCAGCAGCTTTGGAGACAATCAGCCCCAGCATTTT.

The J gene is TRBJ1-2, the V gene TRBV28; 9 nucleotides align to TRBD1. The CDR3 spans 15 residues. Germline V gene data show CDR1 as MDHEN and CDR2 as SYDVKM. With 5 bases clipped from V and 2 bases from J, the junction kept 6 bases outside the gene matches. This CDR3 reads CASSPRDRENYGYTF. CDR3 coding DNA: TGTGCCAGCAGTCCGAGGGACAGGGAAAACTATGGCTACACCTTC.

The chain combines TRBV11-2 with TRBJ1-2; TRBD1 might be the D (5 bases). The CDR3 has 13 amino acids. The V end lost 4 bases, the J end lost 5 bases, and 11 bases lay between the germline ends. Per the germline V gene, CDR1 is SGHAT and CDR2 is FQNNGV. CDR3 region: CASSSNRIYGYTF. The CDR3 nucleotides are TGTGCCAGCAGCTCAAACAGGATATATGGCTACACCTTC.

The chain carries TRBV5-6 and TRBJ2-7; no definite D call. The CDR3 consists of 16 residues. Germline values: CDR1 SGHDT, CDR2 YYEEEE. V lost 0 bases to trimming and J lost 2 bases, with 15 bases between them. In DNA, the CDR3 is TGTGCCAGCAGCTTGGCCCCACAGTTACCAACCTACGAGCAGTACTTC. Translated, it gives CASSLAPQLPTYEQYF. The full variable domain, rest sourced from reference TRBV5-6 and TRBJ2-7, is DAGVTQSPTHLIKTRGQQVTLRCSPKSGHDTVSWYQQALGQGPQFIFQYYEEEERQRGNFPDRFSGHQFPNYSSELNVNALLLGDSALYLCASSLAPQLPTYEQYFGPGTRLTVT.

The V call is TRBV6-1, the J call TRBJ2-1; 9 positions match TRBD2. V shed 8 bases and J 4 bases; nucleotides not matched to a gene: 9. Germline V CDR1 and CDR2: MNHNS, SASEGT. The length of the CDR3 is 15 residues. The CDR3 region is CASRPSGGIYNEQFF. Here the CDR3 DNA reads TGTGCCAGCCGGCCGAGCGGGGGGATTTACAATGAGCAGTTCTTC.

This clone was seen only a few times. The chain has TRBV11-2 and TRBJ2-7, with 8 nucleotides matching TRBD2. This CDR3 has 14 amino acids. Germline-derived CDR1 and CDR2 are SGHAT and FQNNGV. V was pared by 2 bases and J by 6 bases, with 6 bases of the junction left unmatched. The CDR3 DNA follows: TGTGCCAGCAGCTTAAGGGTAGCGGGATTCGAGCAGTACTTC. Amino acids: CASSLRVAGFEQYF. Full variable domain (missing parts from reference TRBV11-2 and TRBJ2-7): EAGVAQSPRYKIIEKRQSVAFWCNPISGHATLYWYQQILGQGPKLLIQFQNNGVVDDSQLPKDRFSAERLKGVDSTLKIQPAKLEDSAVYLCASSLRVAGFEQYFGPGTRLTVT.

This rearrangement joins TRBV18 to TRBJ2-5; TRBD2 agrees at 10 bases. V shed 2 bases and J 4 bases; nucleotides not matched to a gene: 10. CDR1 is KGHSH and CDR2 is LQKENI in the germline V gene. This CDR3 spans 17 amino acids. The DNA for the CDR3 is TGTGCCAGCTCACCAGAGTTTGTAGCGGGGGGCGGAGAGACCCAGTACTTC. Translated, it gives CASSPEFVAGGGETQYF.

This chain uses TRBV2 with TRBJ2-1; maybe TRBD1 (6 bases). This CDR3 comprises 13 residues. Germline assignment: CDR1 SNHLY and CDR2 FYNNEI. Between the trimmed V and J ends, which lost 7 bases and 8 bases, there was a span of 15 bases. For the CDR3, the DNA is TGTGCCAGCATGGCTACAGGGTATGATGAGCAGTTCTTC. Translated, it gives CASMATGYDEQFF.

The chain's CDR3 is CASSLEAGFASYEQYF. DNA of the CDR3: TGTGCCAGCAGCTTAGAAGCAGGATTCGCTTCCTACGAGCAGTACTTC. The V gene is TRBV7-6, the J gene TRBJ2-7; D is undetermined. The V gene's germline CDR1 is SGHVS and CDR2 FNYEAQ. This CDR3 contains 16 residues. Trimming took 1 base from V and 1 from J, leaving 14 bases between them.

This clone was picked up a small number of times. V is TRBV29-1 and J is TRBJ2-5, with 11 bases identical to TRBD2. The V gene's germline CDR1 is SQVTM and CDR2 ANQGSEA. The junction had 9 bases not matched to a gene; V was cut back by 3 bases and J by 3 bases. The length of the CDR3 is 16 residues. The CDR3 here is CSVEGSETSGEETQYF. CDR3 DNA sequence: TGCAGCGTTGAGGGGAGCGAGACTAGCGGGGAAGAGACCCAGTACTTC.

The rearrangement links TRBV4-1 to TRBJ2-5; TRBD1 matches at 9 bases. The CDR3 extends over 15 amino acids. V shed 5 bases, J shed 5 bases, and the junction held 9 bases outside the gene matches. From germline, CDR1 is MGHRA and CDR2 YSYEKL. The CDR3 sequence: CASSLTGGTAETQYF. DNA for the CDR3: TGCGCCAGCAGCTTGACAGGGGGGACGGCGGAGACCCAGTACTTC.

The chain links TRBV6-5 to TRBJ1-2, with 10 bases identical to TRBD1. Germline lookup yields CDR1 MNHEY and CDR2 SVGAGI. J lost 6 bases, V lost 2 bases, and 3 bases had no gene match. This CDR3 contains 14 residues. The CDR3 DNA is TGTGCCAGCAGTTACGGGACAGGGGAGAATGGCTACACCTTC. Protein product: CASSYGTGENGYTF.

The rearrangement links TRBV9 to TRBJ1-2; a weak D match, TRBD1 (5 bases). V was pared by 1 base and J by 4 bases, with 8 bases between. The CDR3 sequence is 13 residues long. CDR1 SGDLS and CDR2 YYNGEE come from the germline V gene. Here the CDR3 reads CASSVSGIYGYTF. In nucleotides, the CDR3 is TGTGCCAGCAGCGTATCAGGGATCTATGGCTACACCTTC.

The chain carries TRBV5-4 and TRBJ2-1; TRBD2 is a possible D gene (6 bases). Germline loops: CDR1 SGHNT, CDR2 YYREEE (reference sequence). V was cut by 3 bases and J by 9 bases, with 19 bases left in between. The CDR3 sequence is 15 residues long. The CDR3 is CASSSPALGEVEQFF. Written as DNA, the CDR3 is TGTGCCAGCAGCTCGCCGGCTCTTGGGGAGGTTGAGCAGTTCTTC.

The gene calls are TRBV6-1 and TRBJ1-2; 8 bases agree with TRBD1. V shed 6 bases and J 4 bases; nucleotides not matched to a gene: 7. Germline CDR1 is MNHNS and CDR2 is SASEGT. The length of the CDR3 is 14 residues. CDR3 nucleotide sequence: TGTGCCAGCAGAAAGACAGGGGCCGCCTATGGCTACACCTTC. This encodes CASRKTGAAYGYTF.

V usage is TRBV5-4 and J usage is TRBJ2-1; a weak D match, TRBD2 (6 bases). The CDR3 is 15 residues long. Germline V gives CDR1 SGHNT, CDR2 YYREEE (reference sequence). V gave up 4 bases and J gave up 8 bases, with 19 bases separating them. The CDR3 region is CASSRPKGTGDEQFF. DNA of the CDR3: TGTGCCAGCAGCCGCCCTAAGGGTACGGGGGATGAGCAGTTCTTC.

The rearrangement joins TRBV6-1 to TRBJ1-6, with no clear D. V was clipped by 2 bases and J by 10 bases, with 27 bases between them. The CDR3 totals 19 residues. Germline CDR1 reads MNHNS; CDR2 reads SASEGT. The CDR3 bases are TGTGCCAGCAGTGAAAGAATAACCCACCTCGGACTTCCGCAATCACCCCTCCACTTT. Amino acid sequence: CASSERITHLGLPQSPLHF.

The table lists this clone with a count of one. The CDR3 reads CASSHSGTFYGYTF. The CDR3 nucleotides are TGCGCCAGCAGCCATTCAGGTACCTTCTATGGCTACACCTTC. The chain employs TRBV4-1 and TRBJ1-2; no reliable D call. CDR1 is MGHRA and CDR2 is YSYEKL in the germline V gene. The CDR3 sequence is 14 residues long. V was pared by 3 bases and J by 4 bases, with 12 bases between.